These 12 T cell receptor beta chains were sequenced from one sample in a study of Tregs in tolerant kidney transplant recipients. Mixed chimerism was transient after nonmyeloablative marrow transplants from related graft donors. Profiled with immunoSEQ multiplex PCR; TCRdb holds only in-frame clones, not every one. The clone table shows several thousand clones, with the ten largest holding approximately 39%. The source was CD8+ T cells from blood (PBMCs), collected 12 months after the transplant. Every receptor here comes from a human patient who received a combined kidney and bone marrow transplant. The graft donor may be the source of some T cells.

A note on this clone: With the read ending 3 residues before the CDR3 end, the germline J gene is used to fill in that end. The chain carries TRBV19 and TRBJ1-1; D perhaps matches TRBD1 (5 bases). Germline V CDR1 and CDR2: LNHDA, SQIVND (reference sequence). V was trimmed by 7 bases and J by 3 bases, leaving 12 bases between them. CDR3 length: 13 residues. The DNA read from the CDR3 is TGTGCCAGTAATAGGGGCTTGGACACTGAA. Encoded protein: CASNRGLDTE. The CDR3 in full is CASNRGLDTEAFF.

Concerning this clone itself: The read comes to an end 3 residues before the CDR3 does, leaving the germline J gene to fill in the end. V usage is TRBV19 and J usage is TRBJ2-3; TRBD1 aligns across 10 bases. The CDR3 consists of 17 residues. The V gene's germline CDR1 is LNHDA and CDR2 SQIVND (reference sequence). J lost 2 bases, V lost 6 bases, and 11 bases had no gene match. CDR3 protein: CASRPMDRGAPTDTQYF. The CDR3 bases that were read are TGTGCCAGTAGGCCCATGGACAGGGGGGCCCCCACAGATACG.

Turning to this clone: Read coverage stops 3 residues before the CDR3 terminus; the germline J gene supplies the remainder. The chain uses TRBV12-3 or TRBV12-4 and TRBJ1-4; tentatively, D is TRBD1 (6 bases). This CDR3 has 15 amino acids. Partial CDR3 DNA: TGTGCCAGCAGCTACGGCCTGGACAGCCTTGGGGAA. This codes for CASSYGLDSLGE. The whole CDR3 sequence is CASSYGLDSLGELFF.

Comment on this clone: The CDR3 extends 3 residues past the end of the read, so its final part is completed from the germline J gene. V gene TRBV29-1 combines with J gene TRBJ1-2; D not resolved. The CDR3 runs 14 residues. Germline values: CDR1 SQVTM, CDR2 ANQGSEA. CDR3 sequence: CSVVLLTVLEGYTF. The part of the CDR3 DNA that was read is TGCAGCGTTGTTCTATTGACGGTCCTAGAGGGC. The whole variable domain, remainder taken from reference TRBV29-1 and TRBJ1-2, is SAVISQKPSRDICQRGTSLTIQCQVDSQVTMMFWYRQQPGQSLTLIATANQGSEATYESGFVIDKFPISRPNLTFSTLTVSNMSPEDSSIYLCSVVLLTVLEGYTFGSGTRLTVV.

As to this clone: The DNA ends 3 residues before the CDR3 does, and the rest of the CDR3 is filled in from the germline J gene. This chain links TRBV14 with TRBJ2-7; TRBD1 agrees at 7 bases. Losses at the gene ends were 3 bases for V and 3 bases for J; bases not matched to a gene: 5. Looked up from germline, CDR1 is SGHDN and CDR2 is FVKESK. This CDR3 contains 14 residues. The CDR3 is CASSHGQGDYEQYF. The sequenced part of the CDR3 DNA is TGTGCCAGCAGCCACGGCCAGGGGGACTACGAG.

As to this clone: The CDR3 end lies 3 residues beyond the end of the read and is filled in from the germline J gene. The chain uses TRBV30 and TRBJ1-2; D is perhaps TRBD1 (6 bases). V was shortened by 3 bases and J by 5 bases, with 13 bases between the two germline ends. Germline values: CDR1 GTSNPN, CDR2 SVGIG (reference sequence). The CDR3 length is 13 residues. The DNA read from the CDR3 is TGTGCCTGGAGGGCACAGGGACGATATGGC. The encoded protein is CAWRAQGRYG. The CDR3 as a whole reads CAWRAQGRYGYTF.

The sequenced CDR3 bases are TGTGCCAGCAGCGGGGGCAACATT. Its translation: CASSGGNI. The whole CDR3 sequence reads CASSGGNIQYF. V is TRBV11-2 and J is TRBJ2-4, with D tentatively TRBD1 (6 bases). The CDR3 is cut off 3 residues early in the read; its end comes from the germline J gene. The germline V gene encodes CDR1 SGHAT and CDR2 FQNNGV. V was trimmed by 5 bases and J by 7 bases, leaving 6 bases between them. This CDR3 is built from 11 residues.

For this clone: The CDR3 extends 3 residues past the end of the read, so its final part is completed from the germline J gene. The V gene is TRBV19, the J gene TRBJ2-7; 10 nucleotides match TRBD2. Germline-derived CDR1 and CDR2 are LNHDA and SQIVND (reference sequence). V shed 6 bases, J shed 3 bases, and the junction held 8 bases outside the gene matches. The CDR3 runs to 15 residues. The part of the CDR3 DNA that was read is TGTGCCAGTAGCGCAGCGGGAGGGCCCAACTACGAG. It specifies CASSAAGGPNYE. The complete CDR3 sequence is CASSAAGGPNYEQYF.

For this clone: The read gets to within 3 residues of the CDR3 end, and the germline J gene fills in the rest. The chain has TRBV19 and TRBJ2-1; 9 bases are a match to TRBD2. This CDR3 is built from 16 residues. V trimming: 1 base; J trimming: 2 bases; junction bases outside the gene matches: 3. From germline, CDR1 is LNHDA and CDR2 SQIVND (reference sequence). Incomplete CDR3 DNA: TGTGCCAGTAGTATAGGTCTAGCGGGGACCTACAATGAG. Translating gives CASSIGLAGTYNE. The full CDR3 sequence reads CASSIGLAGTYNEQFF.

The CDR3 loop reads CASSLGSTYNEQFF. The CDR3 bases that were read are TGTGCCAGCAGTTTGGGCAGTACCTACAATGAG. V gene TRBV12-3 or TRBV12-4 combines with J gene TRBJ2-1; no firm D call. The missing CDR3 end, 3 residues past where the read stops, is filled in from the germline J gene. V was cut by 3 bases and J by 2 bases, with 8 bases left in between. This CDR3 has 14 amino acids.

As to this clone: Read sequence stops 3 residues before the CDR3 end, and the germline J gene provides the missing end. The rearrangement uses TRBV19 and TRBJ2-2; D not resolved. The CDR3 length is 11 residues. The germline V gene encodes CDR1 LNHDA and CDR2 SQIVND (reference sequence). Between the trimmed V and J ends, which lost 3 bases and 7 bases, there was a span of 3 bases. CDR3 DNA (partial): TGTGCCAGTAGTATTAGCGGGGAG. This translates into CASSISGE. In full, the CDR3 reads CASSISGELFF.

Turning to this clone: The missing CDR3 end, 3 residues past where the read stops, is filled in from the germline J gene. V gene TRBV18 combines with J gene TRBJ2-5; 9 nucleotides align to TRBD1. CDR1 KGHSH and CDR2 LQKENI come from the germline V gene. The CDR3 has 14 amino acids. V shed 4 bases, J shed 3 bases, and the junction held 3 bases outside the gene matches. The CDR3 bases that were read are TGTGCCAGCTCACGTACAGGGGGCGAAGAGACC. As protein: CASSRTGGEET. The entire CDR3 reads CASSRTGGEETQYF.